This TCR beta chain stems from a study of blood T cells in healthy people across ages. Regarding the study as a whole: A strong correlation between TCR beta diversity and naive T cell percentage was seen.

Donors were systemically healthy Caucasian individuals from Russia aged about 6 to 90 years. Worth noting for this clonotype: As yet, its antigen is unknown.

The second PCR ran roughly 7 to 12 cycles with a sample-barcoded 5' primer and J-beta primers. Each sample yielded at least 3 million CDR3-containing paired-end reads. Each CDR3 protein is one row after TCRdb ran MiXCR on the 5' RACE reads. Altogether under 800,000 distinct CDR3 sequences are present, around 21% being singletons, with the ten largest covering 3.5% to 4%. The CDR3 sequence is 14 residues long. Trimming removed 0 bases from V and 7 bases from J; junction bases left unmatched: 5. CDR1 is SGDLS, CDR2 YYNGEE, per germline. Sequences were obtained from blood. This TCR was sampled from a man aged 65 to 79 in good health. The chain has TRBV9 and TRBJ2-5; TRBD2 agrees at 8 bases. The chain's CDR3 is CASSVGREVVTQYF. The CDR3 coding sequence is TGTGCCAGCAGCGTAGGGCGGGAGGTTGTGACCCAGTACTTC. Together with reference TRBV9 and TRBJ2-5, the CDR3 gives the full variable domain: DSGVTQTPKHLITATGQRVTLRCSPRSGDLSVYWYQQSLDQGLQFLIQYYNGEERAKGNILERFSAQQFPDLHSELNLSSLELGDSALYFCASSVGREVVTQYFGPGTRLLVL.